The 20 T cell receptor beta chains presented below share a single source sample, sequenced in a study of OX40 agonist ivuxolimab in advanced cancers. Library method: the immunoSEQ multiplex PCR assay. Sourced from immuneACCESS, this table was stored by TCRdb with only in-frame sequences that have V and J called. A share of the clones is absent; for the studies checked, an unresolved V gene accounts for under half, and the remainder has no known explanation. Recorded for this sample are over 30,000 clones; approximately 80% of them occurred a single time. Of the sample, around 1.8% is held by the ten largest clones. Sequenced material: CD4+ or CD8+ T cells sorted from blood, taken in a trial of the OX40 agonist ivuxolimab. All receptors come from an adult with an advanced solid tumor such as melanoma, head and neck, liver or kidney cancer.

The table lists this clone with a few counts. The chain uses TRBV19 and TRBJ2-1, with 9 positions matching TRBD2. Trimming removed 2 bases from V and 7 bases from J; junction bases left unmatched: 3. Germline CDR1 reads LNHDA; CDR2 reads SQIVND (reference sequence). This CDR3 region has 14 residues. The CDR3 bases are TGTGCCAGTAGTATATTAGCGGGGGTGAATGAGCAGTTCTTC. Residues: CASSILAGVNEQFF.

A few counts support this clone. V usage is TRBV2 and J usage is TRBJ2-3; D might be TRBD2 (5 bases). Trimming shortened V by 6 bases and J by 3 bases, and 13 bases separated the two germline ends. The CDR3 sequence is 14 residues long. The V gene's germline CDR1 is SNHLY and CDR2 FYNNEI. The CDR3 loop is CASRAAGGTDTQYF. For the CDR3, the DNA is TGTGCCAGCAGGGCGGCCGGCGGGACAGATACGCAGTATTTT.

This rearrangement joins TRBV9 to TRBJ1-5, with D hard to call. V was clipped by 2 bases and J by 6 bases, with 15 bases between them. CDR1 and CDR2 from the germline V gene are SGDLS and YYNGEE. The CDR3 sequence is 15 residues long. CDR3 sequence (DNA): TGTGCCAGCAGCGTCGAGGGATCCGAAGGTCAGCCCCAGCATTTT. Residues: CASSVEGSEGQPQHF.

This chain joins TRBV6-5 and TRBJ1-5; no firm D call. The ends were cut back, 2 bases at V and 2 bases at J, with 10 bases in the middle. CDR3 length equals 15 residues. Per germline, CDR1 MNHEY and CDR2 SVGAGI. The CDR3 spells CASSYTGDGNQPQHF. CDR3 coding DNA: TGTGCCAGCAGTTACACGGGTGATGGCAATCAGCCCCAGCATTTT.

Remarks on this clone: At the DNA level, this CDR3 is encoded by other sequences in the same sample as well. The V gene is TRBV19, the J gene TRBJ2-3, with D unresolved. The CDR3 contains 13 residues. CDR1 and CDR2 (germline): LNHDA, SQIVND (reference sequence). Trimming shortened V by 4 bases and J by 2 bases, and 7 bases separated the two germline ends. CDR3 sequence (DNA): TGTGCCAGTAGTAGTCTTAACACAGATACGCAGTATTTT. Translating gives CASSSLNTDTQYF.

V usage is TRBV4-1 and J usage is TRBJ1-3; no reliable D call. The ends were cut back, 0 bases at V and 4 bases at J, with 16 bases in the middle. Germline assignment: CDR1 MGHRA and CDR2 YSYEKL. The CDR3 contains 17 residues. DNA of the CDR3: TGCGCCAGCAGCCAAGAATTCGGAGGGCCCCCCGGAAACACCATATATTTT. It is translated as CASSQEFGGPPGNTIYF.

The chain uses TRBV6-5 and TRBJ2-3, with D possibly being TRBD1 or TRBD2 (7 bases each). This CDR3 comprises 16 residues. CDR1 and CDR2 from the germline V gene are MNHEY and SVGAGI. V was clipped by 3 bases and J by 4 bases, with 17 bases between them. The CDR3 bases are TGTGCCAGCAGTTATCTGACAGGGAGGGACCCAGATACGCAGTATTTT. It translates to CASSYLTGRDPDTQYF.

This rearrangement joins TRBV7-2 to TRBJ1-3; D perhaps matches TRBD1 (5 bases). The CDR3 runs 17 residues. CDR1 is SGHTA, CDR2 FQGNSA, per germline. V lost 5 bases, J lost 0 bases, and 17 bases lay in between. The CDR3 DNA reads TGTGCCAGCAGCCCGCGGTCAATAGGGACCTCTGGAAACACCATATATTTT. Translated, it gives CASSPRSIGTSGNTIYF.

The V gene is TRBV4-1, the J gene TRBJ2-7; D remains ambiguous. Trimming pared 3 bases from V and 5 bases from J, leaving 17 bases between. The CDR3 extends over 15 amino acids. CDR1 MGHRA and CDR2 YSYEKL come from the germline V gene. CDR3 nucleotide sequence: TGCGCCAGCAGCCAGCTCAGGTTTCTACTCGACGAGCAGTACTTC. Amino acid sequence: CASSQLRFLLDEQYF.

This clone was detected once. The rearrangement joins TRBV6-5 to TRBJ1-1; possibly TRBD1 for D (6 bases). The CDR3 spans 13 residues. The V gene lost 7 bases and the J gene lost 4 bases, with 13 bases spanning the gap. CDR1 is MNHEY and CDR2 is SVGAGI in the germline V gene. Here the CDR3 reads CASIDRKATEAFF. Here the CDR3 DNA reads TGTGCCAGCATCGACAGGAAGGCCACTGAAGCTTTCTTT.

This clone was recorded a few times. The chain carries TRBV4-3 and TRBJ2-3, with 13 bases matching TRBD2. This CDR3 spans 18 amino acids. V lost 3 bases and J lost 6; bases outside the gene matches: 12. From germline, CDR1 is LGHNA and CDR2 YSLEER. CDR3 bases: TGCGCCAGCAGCCATCAATATGGACTAGCGGGGGAGTGGGATACGCAGTATTTT. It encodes CASSHQYGLAGEWDTQYF.

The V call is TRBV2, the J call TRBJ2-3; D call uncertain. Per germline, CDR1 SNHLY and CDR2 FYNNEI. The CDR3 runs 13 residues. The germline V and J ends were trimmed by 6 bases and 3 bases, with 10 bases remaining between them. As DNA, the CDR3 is TGTGCCAGCAGCGCCAGAAGTACAGATACGCAGTATTTT. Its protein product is CASSARSTDTQYF.

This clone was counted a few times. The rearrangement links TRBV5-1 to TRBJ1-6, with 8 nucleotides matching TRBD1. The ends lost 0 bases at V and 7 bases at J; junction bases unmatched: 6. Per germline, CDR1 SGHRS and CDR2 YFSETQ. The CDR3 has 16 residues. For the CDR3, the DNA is TGCGCCAGCAGCTTGGTGCAGGGGGCGACCAATTCACCCCTCCACTTT. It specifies CASSLVQGATNSPLHF.

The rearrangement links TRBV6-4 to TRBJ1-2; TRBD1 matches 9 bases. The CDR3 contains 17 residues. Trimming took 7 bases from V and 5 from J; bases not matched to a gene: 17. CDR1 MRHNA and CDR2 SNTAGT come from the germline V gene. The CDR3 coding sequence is TGTGCCAGCAATTCAATCATTCAAAGGACAGGGGTGTATGGCTACACCTTC. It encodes CASNSIIQRTGVYGYTF.

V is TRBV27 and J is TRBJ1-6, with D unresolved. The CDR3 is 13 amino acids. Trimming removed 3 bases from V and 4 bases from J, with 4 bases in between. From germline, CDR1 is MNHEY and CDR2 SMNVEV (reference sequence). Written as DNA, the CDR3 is TGTGCCAGCAGTTTTCAATATAATTCACCCCTCCACTTT. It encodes CASSFQYNSPLHF.

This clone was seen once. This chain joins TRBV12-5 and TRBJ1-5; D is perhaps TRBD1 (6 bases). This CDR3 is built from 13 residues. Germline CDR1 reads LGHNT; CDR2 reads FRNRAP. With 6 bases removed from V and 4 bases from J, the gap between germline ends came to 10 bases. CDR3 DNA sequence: TGTGCTAGTGGAAGGACAGAAAATCAGCCCCAGCATTTT. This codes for CASGRTENQPQHF.

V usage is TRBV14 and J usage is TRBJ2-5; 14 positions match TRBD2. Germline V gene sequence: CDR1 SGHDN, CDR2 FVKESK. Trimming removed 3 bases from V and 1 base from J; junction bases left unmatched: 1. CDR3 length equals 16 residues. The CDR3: CASSQGLAGAQETQYF. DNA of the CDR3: TGTGCCAGCAGCCAGGGACTAGCGGGGGCCCAAGAGACCCAGTACTTC.

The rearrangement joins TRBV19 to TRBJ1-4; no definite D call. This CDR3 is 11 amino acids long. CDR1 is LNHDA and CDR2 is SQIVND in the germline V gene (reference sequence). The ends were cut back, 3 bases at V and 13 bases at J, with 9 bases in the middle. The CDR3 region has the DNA TGTGCCAGTAGTATGAGGGCTCGACTGTTTTTT. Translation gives CASSMRARLFF. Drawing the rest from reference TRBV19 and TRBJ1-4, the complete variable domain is DGGITQSPKYLFRKEGQNVTLSCEQNLNHDAMYWYRQDPGQGLRLIYYSQIVNDFQKGDIAEGYSVSREKKESFPLTVTSAQKNPTAFYLCASSMRARLFFGSGTQLSVL.

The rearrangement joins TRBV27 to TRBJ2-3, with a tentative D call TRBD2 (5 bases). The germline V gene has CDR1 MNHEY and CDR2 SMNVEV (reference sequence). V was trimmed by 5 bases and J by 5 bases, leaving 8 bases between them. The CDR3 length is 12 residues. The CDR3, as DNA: TGTGCCAGCAGTACCGGAGGAGATACGCAGTATTTT. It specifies CASSTGGDTQYF.

CDR3 sequence (DNA): TGTGCCAGCAGTTTAATGGCAGGGGGCCCTTCTAACTATGGCTACACCTTC. Amino acids: CASSLMAGGPSNYGYTF. The rearrangement links TRBV27 to TRBJ1-2; 8 positions agree with TRBD1. V lost 2 bases, J lost 0 bases, and 8 bases stayed unmatched. The germline V gene has CDR1 MNHEY and CDR2 SMNVEV (reference sequence). The CDR3 sequence is 17 residues long.